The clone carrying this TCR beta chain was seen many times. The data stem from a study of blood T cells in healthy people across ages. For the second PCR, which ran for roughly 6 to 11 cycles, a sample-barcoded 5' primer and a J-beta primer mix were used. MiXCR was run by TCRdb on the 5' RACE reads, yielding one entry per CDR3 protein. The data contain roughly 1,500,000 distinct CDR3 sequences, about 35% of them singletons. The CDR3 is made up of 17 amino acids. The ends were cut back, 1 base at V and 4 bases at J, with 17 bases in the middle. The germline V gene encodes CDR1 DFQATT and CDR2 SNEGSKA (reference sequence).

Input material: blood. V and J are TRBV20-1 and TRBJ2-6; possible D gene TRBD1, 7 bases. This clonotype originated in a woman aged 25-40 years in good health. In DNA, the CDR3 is TGCAGTGCTAGAGTAGTACAGGGGCTAGCGGGGGCCAACGTCCTGACTTTC. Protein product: CSARVVQGLAGANVLTF.